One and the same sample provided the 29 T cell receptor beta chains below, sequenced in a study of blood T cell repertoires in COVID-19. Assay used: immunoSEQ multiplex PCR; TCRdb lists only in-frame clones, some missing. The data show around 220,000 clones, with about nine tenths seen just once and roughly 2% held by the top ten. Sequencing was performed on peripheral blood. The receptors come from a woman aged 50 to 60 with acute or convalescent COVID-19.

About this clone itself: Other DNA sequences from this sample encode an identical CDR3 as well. CDR3 loop: CASRTGFTEAFF. The CDR3 coding sequence is TGTGCCAGCAGGACAGGGTTTACTGAAGCTTTCTTT. The V call is TRBV12-3 or TRBV12-4, the J call TRBJ1-1; 7 positions agree with TRBD1. V shed 6 bases and J 5 bases; nucleotides not matched to a gene: 3. This CDR3 spans 12 amino acids.

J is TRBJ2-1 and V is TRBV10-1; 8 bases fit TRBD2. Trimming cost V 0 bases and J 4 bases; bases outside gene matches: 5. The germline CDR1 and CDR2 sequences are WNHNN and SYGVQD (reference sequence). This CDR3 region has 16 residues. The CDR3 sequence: CASSESRGLEYNEQFF. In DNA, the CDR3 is TGCGCCAGCAGTGAGTCGCGGGGACTAGAGTACAATGAGCAGTTCTTC.

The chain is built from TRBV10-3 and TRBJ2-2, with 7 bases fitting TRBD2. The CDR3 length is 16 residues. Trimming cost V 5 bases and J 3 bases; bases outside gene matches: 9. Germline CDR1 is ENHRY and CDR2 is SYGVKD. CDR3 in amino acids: CAISSGKTGDTGELFF. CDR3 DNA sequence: TGTGCCATCAGTAGCGGGAAAACAGGAGACACCGGGGAGCTGTTTTTT.

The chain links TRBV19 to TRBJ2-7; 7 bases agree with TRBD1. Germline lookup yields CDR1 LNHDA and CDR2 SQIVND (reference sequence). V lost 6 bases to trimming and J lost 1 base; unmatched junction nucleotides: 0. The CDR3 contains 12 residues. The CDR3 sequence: CASRDRSYEQYF. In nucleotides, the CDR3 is TGTGCCAGTAGGGACAGGTCCTACGAGCAGTACTTC.

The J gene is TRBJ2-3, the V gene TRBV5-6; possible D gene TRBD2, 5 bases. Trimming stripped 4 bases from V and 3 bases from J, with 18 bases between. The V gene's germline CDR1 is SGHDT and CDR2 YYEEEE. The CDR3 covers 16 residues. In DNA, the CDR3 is TGTGCCAGCAGCCTGTGGTCGGGGTTTGGTACAGATACGCAGTATTTT. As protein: CASSLWSGFGTDTQYF.

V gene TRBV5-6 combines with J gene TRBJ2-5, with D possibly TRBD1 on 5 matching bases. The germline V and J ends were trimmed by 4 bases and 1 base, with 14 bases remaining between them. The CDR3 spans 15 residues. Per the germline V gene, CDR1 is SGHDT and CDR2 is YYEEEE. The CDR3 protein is CASSRRTSLQETQYF. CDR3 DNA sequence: TGTGCCAGCAGCCGAAGGACAAGCCTCCAAGAGACCCAGTACTTC.

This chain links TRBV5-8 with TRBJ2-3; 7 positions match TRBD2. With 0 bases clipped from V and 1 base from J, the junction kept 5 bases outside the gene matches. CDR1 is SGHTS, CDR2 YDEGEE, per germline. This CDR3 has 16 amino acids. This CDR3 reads CASSLEMLAGTDTQYF. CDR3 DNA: TGTGCCAGCAGCTTGGAAATGCTAGCGGGCACAGATACGCAGTATTTT.

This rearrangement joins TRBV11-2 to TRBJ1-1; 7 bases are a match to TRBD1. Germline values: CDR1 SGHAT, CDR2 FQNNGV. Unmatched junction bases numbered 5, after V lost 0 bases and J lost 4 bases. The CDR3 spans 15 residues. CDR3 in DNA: TGTGCCAGCAGCTTAGATAAGGGGGCGCTCACTGAAGCTTTCTTT. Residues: CASSLDKGALTEAFF.

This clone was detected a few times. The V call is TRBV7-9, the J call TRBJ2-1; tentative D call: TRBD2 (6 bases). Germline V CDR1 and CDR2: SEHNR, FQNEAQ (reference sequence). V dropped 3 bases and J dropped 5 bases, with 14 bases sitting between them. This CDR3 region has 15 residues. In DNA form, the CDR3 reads TGTGCCAGCAGCTTTAGCGGCCAAAGGGACAATGAGCAGTTCTTC. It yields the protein CASSFSGQRDNEQFF.

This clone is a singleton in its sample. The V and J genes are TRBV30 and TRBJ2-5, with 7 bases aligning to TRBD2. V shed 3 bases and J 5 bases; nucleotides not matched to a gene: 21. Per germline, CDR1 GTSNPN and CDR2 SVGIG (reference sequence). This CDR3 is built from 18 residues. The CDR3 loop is CAWRLKGASGSGRETQYF. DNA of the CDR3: TGTGCCTGGAGACTCAAAGGGGCCAGCGGGTCCGGGAGGGAGACCCAGTACTTC.

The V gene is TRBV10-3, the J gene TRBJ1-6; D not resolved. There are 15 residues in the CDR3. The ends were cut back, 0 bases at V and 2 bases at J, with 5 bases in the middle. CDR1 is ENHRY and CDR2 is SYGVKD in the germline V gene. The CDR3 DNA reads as TGTGCCATCAGTGAGTCTGGCACCTATAATTCACCCCTCCACTTT. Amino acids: CAISESGTYNSPLHF.

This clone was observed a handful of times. CDR3 sequence: CASSGRDIASYEQYF. The CDR3, as DNA: TGTGCCAGCAGTGGTCGGGACATAGCTTCCTACGAGCAGTACTTC. The V call is TRBV2, the J call TRBJ2-7, with D possibly TRBD1 on 6 matching bases. Trimming removed 4 bases at V and 1 base at J, with 14 bases between. Germline values: CDR1 SNHLY, CDR2 FYNNEI. There are 15 residues in the CDR3. The full variable domain, its missing parts supplied by reference TRBV2 and TRBJ2-7, is EPEVTQTPSHQVTQMGQEVILRCVPISNHLYFYWYRQILGQKVEFLVSFYNNEISEKSEIFDDQFSVERPDGSNFTLKIRSTKLEDSAMYFCASSGRDIASYEQYFGPGTRLTVT.

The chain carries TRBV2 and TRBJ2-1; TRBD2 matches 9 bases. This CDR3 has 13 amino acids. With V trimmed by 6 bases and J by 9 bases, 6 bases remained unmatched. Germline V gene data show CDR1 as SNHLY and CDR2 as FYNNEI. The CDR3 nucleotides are TGTGCCAGCAGCCGCGGGAGGGGAGGTGAGCAGTTCTTC. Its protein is CASSRGRGGEQFF.

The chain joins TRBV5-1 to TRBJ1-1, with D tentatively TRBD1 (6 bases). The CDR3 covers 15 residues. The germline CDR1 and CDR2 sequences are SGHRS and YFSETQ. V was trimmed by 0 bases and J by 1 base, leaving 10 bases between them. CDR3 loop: CASSLEGHKNTEAFF. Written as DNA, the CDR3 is TGCGCCAGCAGCTTGGAGGGACACAAGAACACTGAAGCTTTCTTT.

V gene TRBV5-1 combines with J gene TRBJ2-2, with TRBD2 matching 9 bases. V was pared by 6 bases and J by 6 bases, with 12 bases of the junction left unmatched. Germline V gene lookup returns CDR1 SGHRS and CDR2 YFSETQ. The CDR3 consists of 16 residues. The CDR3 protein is CASILLPGLASGELFF. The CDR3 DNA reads TGCGCCAGCATCCTCCTACCGGGACTAGCATCCGGGGAGCTGTTTTTT.

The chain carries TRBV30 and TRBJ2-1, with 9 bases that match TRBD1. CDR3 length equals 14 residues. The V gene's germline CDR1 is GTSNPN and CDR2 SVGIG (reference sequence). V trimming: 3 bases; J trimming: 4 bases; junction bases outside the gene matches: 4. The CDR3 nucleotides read TGTGCCTGGAGATCGGACAGGGGTTACAATGAGCAGTTCTTC. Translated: CAWRSDRGYNEQFF.

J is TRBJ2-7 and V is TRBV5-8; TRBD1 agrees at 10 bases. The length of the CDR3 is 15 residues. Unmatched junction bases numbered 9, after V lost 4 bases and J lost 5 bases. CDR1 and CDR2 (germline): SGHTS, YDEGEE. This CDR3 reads CASSHPGQGLNEQYF. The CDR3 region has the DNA TGTGCCAGCAGCCACCCGGGACAGGGGTTAAACGAGCAGTACTTC.

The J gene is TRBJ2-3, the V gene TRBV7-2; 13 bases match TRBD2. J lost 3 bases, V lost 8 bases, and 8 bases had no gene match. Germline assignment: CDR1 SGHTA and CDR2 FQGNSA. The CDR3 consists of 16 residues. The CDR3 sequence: CASAIGLAGATDTQYF. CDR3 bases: TGTGCCAGCGCCATCGGACTAGCGGGGGCGACAGATACGCAGTATTTT. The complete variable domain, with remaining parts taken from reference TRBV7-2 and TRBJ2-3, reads GAGVSQSPSNKVTEKGKDVELRCDPISGHTALYWYRQSLGQGLEFLIYFQGNSAPDKSGLPSDRFSAERTGGSVSTLTIQRTQQEDSAVYLCASAIGLAGATDTQYFGPGTRLTVL.

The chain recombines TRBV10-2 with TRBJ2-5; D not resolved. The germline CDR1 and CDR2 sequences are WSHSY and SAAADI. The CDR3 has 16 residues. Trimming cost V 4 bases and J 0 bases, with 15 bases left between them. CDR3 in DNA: TGCGCCAGCAGTGGCGCCCCCAGGTTGTACCAAGAGACCCAGTACTTC. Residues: CASSGAPRLYQETQYF.

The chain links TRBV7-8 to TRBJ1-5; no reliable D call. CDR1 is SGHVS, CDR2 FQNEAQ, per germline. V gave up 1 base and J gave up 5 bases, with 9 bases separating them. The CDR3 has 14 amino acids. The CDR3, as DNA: TGTGCCAGCAGCTTAGTTGAACGGGATCAGCCCCAGCATTTT. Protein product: CASSLVERDQPQHF.

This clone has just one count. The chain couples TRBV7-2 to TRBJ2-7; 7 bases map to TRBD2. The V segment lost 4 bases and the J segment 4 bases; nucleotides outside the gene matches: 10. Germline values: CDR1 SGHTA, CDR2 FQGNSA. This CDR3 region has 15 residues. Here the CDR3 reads CASSSHRDYFYEQYF. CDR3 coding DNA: TGTGCCAGCAGCTCGCACCGGGACTATTTTTACGAGCAGTACTTC.

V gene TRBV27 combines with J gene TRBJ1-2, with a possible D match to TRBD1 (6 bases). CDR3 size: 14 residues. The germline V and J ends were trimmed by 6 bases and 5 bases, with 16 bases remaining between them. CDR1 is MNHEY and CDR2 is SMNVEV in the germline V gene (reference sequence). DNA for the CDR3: TGTGCCAGCAGGCCACAAGGGGGGGGATATGGCTACACCTTC. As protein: CASRPQGGGYGYTF.

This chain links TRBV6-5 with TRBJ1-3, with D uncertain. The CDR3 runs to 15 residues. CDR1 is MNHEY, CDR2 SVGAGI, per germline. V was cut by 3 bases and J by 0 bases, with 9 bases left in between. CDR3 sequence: CASSYERNSGNTIYF. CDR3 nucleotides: TGTGCCAGCAGTTATGAGAGAAACTCTGGAAACACCATATATTTT.

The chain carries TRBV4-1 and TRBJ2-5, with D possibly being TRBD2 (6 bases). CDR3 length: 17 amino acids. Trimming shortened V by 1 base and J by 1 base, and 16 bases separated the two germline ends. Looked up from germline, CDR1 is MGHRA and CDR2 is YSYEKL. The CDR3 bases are TGCGCCAGCAGCCAAGCCATTGGGACTGGGGGCCAAGAGACCCAGTACTTC. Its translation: CASSQAIGTGGQETQYF.

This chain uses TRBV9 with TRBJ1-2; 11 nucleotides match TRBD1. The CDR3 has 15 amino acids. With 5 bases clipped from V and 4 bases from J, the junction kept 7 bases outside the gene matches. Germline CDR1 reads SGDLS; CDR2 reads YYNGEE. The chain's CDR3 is CASRWGQGEGYGYTF. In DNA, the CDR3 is TGTGCCAGCAGGTGGGGACAGGGGGAGGGCTATGGCTACACCTTC. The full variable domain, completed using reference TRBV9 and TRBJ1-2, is DSGVTQTPKHLITATGQRVTLRCSPRSGDLSVYWYQQSLDQGLQFLIQYYNGEERAKGNILERFSAQQFPDLHSELNLSSLELGDSALYFCASRWGQGEGYGYTFGSGTRLTVV.

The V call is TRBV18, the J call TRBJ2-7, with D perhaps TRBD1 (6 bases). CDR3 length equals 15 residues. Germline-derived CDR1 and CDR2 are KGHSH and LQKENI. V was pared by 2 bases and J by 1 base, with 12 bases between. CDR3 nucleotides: TGTGCCAGCTCACCAGGACAGCGGCAATCCTACGAGCAGTACTTC. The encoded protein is CASSPGQRQSYEQYF.

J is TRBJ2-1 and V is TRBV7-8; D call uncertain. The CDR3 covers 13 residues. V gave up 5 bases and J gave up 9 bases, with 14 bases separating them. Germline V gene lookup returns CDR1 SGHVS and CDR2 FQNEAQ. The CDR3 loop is CASSPQNRGEQFF. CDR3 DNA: TGTGCCAGCAGCCCTCAGAACCGTGGTGAGCAGTTCTTC.

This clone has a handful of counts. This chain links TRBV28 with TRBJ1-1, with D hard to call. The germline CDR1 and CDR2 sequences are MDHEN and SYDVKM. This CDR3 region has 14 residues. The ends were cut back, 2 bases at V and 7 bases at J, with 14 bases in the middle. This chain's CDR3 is CASSLTGNLNEAFF. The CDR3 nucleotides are TGTGCCAGCAGTTTAACGGGAAATTTGAATGAAGCTTTCTTT.

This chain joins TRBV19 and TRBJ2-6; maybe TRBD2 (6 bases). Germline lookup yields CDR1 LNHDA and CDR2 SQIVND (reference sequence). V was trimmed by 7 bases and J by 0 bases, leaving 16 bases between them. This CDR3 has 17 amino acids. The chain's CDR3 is CASKKLARHSGANVLTF. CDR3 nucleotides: TGTGCCAGTAAGAAACTAGCTCGTCACTCTGGGGCCAACGTCCTGACTTTC.